The 3 T cell receptor beta chains in this list originate from one sample, sequenced in a study of control samples from healthy donors and cancer patients. Some clones are missing from TCRdb's copy, which holds only in-frame ones; the method was immunoSEQ multiplex PCR. The sample consists of 120,000 or so clones, over 75% of them appearing once. Sequencing was done on a sample of PBMCs. The receptors originated from a woman between 55 and 75 years old with lung cancer.

The chain uses TRBV5-1 and TRBJ1-1; D may be TRBD1 (5 bases). Per the germline V gene, CDR1 is SGHRS and CDR2 is YFSETQ. Trimming stripped 0 bases from V and 4 bases from J, with 13 bases between. CDR3 length: 15 residues. CDR3 bases: TGCGCCAGCAGCTTGGATTGGGGGGAGAGCACTGAAGCTTTCTTT. Translating gives CASSLDWGESTEAFF.

V gene TRBV5-6 combines with J gene TRBJ2-5, with D possibly TRBD1 on 5 matching bases. The CDR3 contains 13 residues. Between the trimmed V and J ends, which lost 4 bases and 5 bases, there was a span of 12 bases. Germline V gene data show CDR1 as SGHDT and CDR2 as YYEEEE. The CDR3 spells CASSPQGRETQYF. CDR3 bases: TGTGCCAGCAGCCCGCAGGGTCGGGAGACCCAGTACTTC.

The genes are TRBV6-5 and TRBJ2-2; D uncertain. The CDR3 has 13 amino acids. The germline V and J ends were trimmed by 6 bases and 5 bases, with 10 bases remaining between them. Germline V gene data show CDR1 as MNHEY and CDR2 as SVGAGI. The CDR3 reads CASSHDGTGELFF. As DNA, the CDR3 is TGTGCCAGCAGCCATGACGGGACCGGGGAGCTGTTTTTT.